The 16 T cell receptor beta chains presented below share a single source sample, sequenced in a study of T cell responses to AZD1222 COVID-19 vaccine. Clones were read by immunoSEQ multiplex PCR, and TCRdb kept only the in-frame ones, dropping some. The sample has 160,000 or so clones; less than 90% are singletons. The source material was peripheral blood, sampled on day 0 of AZD1222 vaccination. The receptors here all came from an adult in good health.

The chain couples TRBV7-9 to TRBJ2-1; D is unresolved. This CDR3 region has 14 residues. With 2 bases removed from V and 7 bases from J, the gap between germline ends came to 12 bases. Germline V lookup: CDR1 SEHNR, CDR2 FQNEAQ (reference sequence). CDR3: CASSLRFGGNEQFF. For the CDR3, the DNA is TGTGCCAGCAGCTTACGATTCGGCGGAAATGAGCAGTTCTTC.

The gene calls are TRBV5-3 and TRBJ1-5; D remains ambiguous. TRBV5-3 is an open reading frame whose function is uncertain. V was clipped by 0 bases and J by 0 bases, with 10 bases between them. The CDR3 contains 16 residues. In DNA, the CDR3 is TGTGCCAGAAGCTTGGACGGTGCCGATAGCAATCAGCCCCAGCATTTT. Amino acids: CARSLDGADSNQPQHF.

The rearrangement uses TRBV30 and TRBJ2-1; no reliable D call. The CDR3 loop spans 12 amino acids. CDR1 GTSNPN and CDR2 SVGIG come from the germline V gene (reference sequence). V lost 2 bases and J lost 2, with 4 bases in between. The DNA of the CDR3 is TGTGCCTGGAGTACTCCCTACAATGAGCAGTTCTTC. Amino acid sequence: CAWSTPYNEQFF.

This chain joins TRBV7-8 and TRBJ2-7, with TRBD1 matching 7 bases. This CDR3 is 14 amino acids long. The germline gives CDR1 SGHVS, CDR2 FQNEAQ. V shed 5 bases and J 0 bases; nucleotides not matched to a gene: 4. Here the CDR3 DNA reads TGTGCCAGCAGCGGACAGGTAAACTCCTACGAGCAGTACTTC. It is translated as CASSGQVNSYEQYF.

V and J are TRBV14 and TRBJ1-2; D is unresolved. The CDR3 runs to 15 residues. Trimming took 1 base from V and 5 from J, leaving 14 bases between them. Looked up from germline, CDR1 is SGHDN and CDR2 is FVKESK. The CDR3 here is CASSQVSGYGYGYTF. The CDR3 DNA reads as TGTGCCAGCAGCCAAGTTAGTGGGTACGGGTATGGCTACACCTTC. The variable domain in full, with the rest retrieved from reference TRBV14 and TRBJ1-2, is EAGVTQFPSHSVIEKGQTVTLRCDPISGHDNLYWYRRVMGKEIKFLLHFVKESKQDESGMPNNRFLAERTGGTYSTLKVQPAELEDSGVYFCASSQVSGYGYGYTFGSGTRLTVV.

V and J are TRBV11-1 and TRBJ1-1; D is ambiguous. This CDR3 has 14 residues. Per germline, CDR1 SGHAT and CDR2 FQDESV (reference sequence). Trimming shortened V by 1 base and J by 4 bases, and 10 bases separated the two germline ends. CDR3 DNA: TGTGCCAGCAGCTTAGTGGGCCGTACCACTGAAGCTTTCTTT. Translating gives CASSLVGRTTEAFF.

A single count supports this clone. V usage is TRBV7-2 and J usage is TRBJ2-7, with 7 bases matching TRBD1. The CDR3 extends over 15 amino acids. Trimming removed 5 bases from V and 3 bases from J; junction bases left unmatched: 10. The germline gives CDR1 SGHTA, CDR2 FQGNSA. The CDR3 region is CASSPDRLRDYEQYV. CDR3 nucleotide sequence: TGTGCCAGCAGCCCGGACAGGTTGAGAGACTACGAGCAGTACGTC.

This rearrangement joins TRBV6-5 to TRBJ1-2; D uncertain. Germline values: CDR1 MNHEY, CDR2 SVGAGI. The germline V and J ends were trimmed by 7 bases and 4 bases, with 10 bases remaining between them. The CDR3 runs 12 residues. CDR3 coding DNA: TGTGCCAGCATCGACGTTGTCTATGGCTACACCTTC. The encoded protein is CASIDVVYGYTF.

The rearrangement links TRBV18 to TRBJ1-4; no reliable D call. Germline V CDR1 and CDR2: KGHSH, LQKENI. With 3 bases removed from V and 0 bases from J, the gap between germline ends came to 8 bases. CDR3 length: 15 amino acids. The CDR3 protein is CASSPRQTTNEKLFF. CDR3 bases: TGTGCCAGCTCACCCAGGCAGACAACTAATGAAAAACTGTTTTTT. Based on the CDR3 plus reference TRBV18 and TRBJ1-4, the full variable domain is NAGVMQNPRHLVRRRGQEARLRCSPMKGHSHVYWYRQLPEEGLKFMVYLQKENIIDESGMPKERFSAEFPKEGPSILRIQQVVRGDSAAYFCASSPRQTTNEKLFFGSGTQLSVL.

This sequence joins TRBV27 and TRBJ2-7, with 10 bases aligning to TRBD1. In germline, CDR1 is MNHEY, CDR2 SMNVEV (reference sequence). The CDR3 has 15 amino acids. The V gene end was trimmed by 6 bases and the J gene end by 5 bases; junction bases not matched to a gene: 10. CDR3 coding DNA: TGTGCCAGCAGCCCGACAGGGGGCGTTCGGAACGAGCAGTACTTC. Translated, it gives CASSPTGGVRNEQYF.

V gene TRBV20-1 combines with J gene TRBJ1-1; D gene unclear. The germline V gene encodes CDR1 DFQATT and CDR2 SNEGSKA (reference sequence). This CDR3 spans 11 amino acids. V lost 3 bases and J 8 bases, leaving 10 bases between the germline ends. CDR3: CSASGSLEAFF. CDR3 bases: TGCAGTGCTAGTGGGTCACTCGAAGCTTTCTTT.

The V gene is TRBV29-1, the J gene TRBJ2-5; D is perhaps TRBD1 or TRBD2 (7 bases each). From germline, CDR1 is SQVTM and CDR2 ANQGSEA. The CDR3 covers 16 residues. The V gene lost 4 bases and the J gene lost 3 bases, with 21 bases spanning the gap. The CDR3 here is CSVVGLLTGREETQYF. In DNA form, the CDR3 reads TGCAGCGTTGTGGGCCTGTTGACAGGGAGGGAAGAGACCCAGTACTTC.

The gene calls are TRBV19 and TRBJ1-6; D uncertain. V was trimmed by 4 bases and J by 9 bases, leaving 16 bases between them. Germline lookup yields CDR1 LNHDA and CDR2 SQIVND (reference sequence). This CDR3 comprises 15 residues. The chain's CDR3 is CASSKLNGWGSPLHF. DNA of the CDR3: TGTGCCAGTAGTAAATTGAATGGATGGGGTTCACCCCTCCACTTT.

The chain is built from TRBV11-2 and TRBJ1-1; 7 bases are shared with TRBD1. The trim removed 3 bases at V and 0 bases at J, leaving 1 base unmatched. Looked up from germline, CDR1 is SGHAT and CDR2 is FQNNGV. The CDR3 is 14 residues long. The CDR3 loop reads CASSFGQVNTEAFF. In nucleotides, the CDR3 is TGTGCCAGCAGCTTCGGACAGGTGAACACTGAAGCTTTCTTT.

The chain combines TRBV7-2 with TRBJ2-2; D remains unclear. The CDR3 length is 13 residues. Germline lookup yields CDR1 SGHTA and CDR2 FQGNSA. V was trimmed by 5 bases and J by 5 bases, leaving 9 bases between them. The CDR3 region is CASSTNPTGELFF. Written as DNA, the CDR3 is TGTGCCAGCAGCACTAATCCGACCGGGGAGCTGTTTTTT.

The CDR3 DNA sequence: TGTGCCAGCAGCTTGGGCGGGAGGGCCGTGTTTGAGCAGTACTTC. This translates into CASSLGGRAVFEQYF. V is TRBV7-2 and J is TRBJ2-7; 9 nucleotides agree with TRBD2. The CDR3 totals 15 residues. Unmatched junction bases numbered 10, after V lost 3 bases and J lost 7 bases. CDR1 SGHTA and CDR2 FQGNSA come from the germline V gene.